One and the same sample provided the 10 T cell receptor beta chains below, sequenced in a study of T cells in Graves' hyperthyroidism and ophthalmopathy. TCR beta CDR3 region amplification was performed from RNA transcripts. Initially, a first-round RT-PCR of the TCR CDR3 employed the HTBI primer set. TCRdb passed the multiplex PCR reads through MiXCR, listing each CDR3 protein once. The table includes roughly 110,000 distinct CDR3 sequences, about a sixth detected once. Sequencing was carried out using blood. These receptors all come from a woman aged 45-60 years with Graves' hyperthyroidism.

This clonotype was found many times. The chain has TRBV28 and TRBJ1-3; D perhaps matches TRBD1 (6 bases). With 5 bases removed from V and 3 bases from J, the gap between germline ends came to 11 bases. The CDR3 totals 14 residues. The germline V gene encodes CDR1 MDHEN and CDR2 SYDVKM. The CDR3: CASSRGGIGNTIYF. The CDR3 bases are TGTGCCAGCAGTAGAGGGGGAATTGGAAACACCATATATTTT. The variable domain in full, completed from reference TRBV28 and TRBJ1-3, reads DVKVTQSSRYLVKRTGEKVFLECVQDMDHENMFWYRQDPGLGLRLIYFSYDVKMKEKGDIPEGYSVSREKKERFSLILESASTNQTSMYLCASSRGGIGNTIYFGEGSWLTVV.

Ten or more counts support this clonotype. J is TRBJ2-3 and V is TRBV5-1, with 9 positions matching TRBD2. The trim removed 5 bases at V and 0 bases at J, leaving 7 bases unmatched. This CDR3 region has 16 residues. From germline, CDR1 is SGHRS and CDR2 YFSETQ. The CDR3 nucleotides are TGCGCCAGCAGGGCATCCGGGACTAGCAGCACAGATACGCAGTATTTT. Its translation is CASRASGTSSTDTQYF.

This clonotype was seen repeatedly, ten times or more. This chain links TRBV6-1 with TRBJ2-7; 8 bases are a match to TRBD2. Germline values: CDR1 MNHNS, CDR2 SASEGT. The CDR3 consists of 14 residues. V was pared by 4 bases and J by 6 bases, with 8 bases of the junction left unmatched. The CDR3 DNA reads as TGTGCCAGCAGTGCAGGGACTAGAGGAAGCGAGCAGTACTTC. Its translation is CASSAGTRGSEQYF.

In its sample, this clonotype was seen many times. The chain has TRBV24-1 and TRBJ2-5; no reliable D call. V lost 3 bases to trimming and J lost 1 base, with 5 bases between them. The V gene's germline CDR1 is KGHDR and CDR2 SFDVKD. The CDR3 length is 13 residues. CDR3 nucleotide sequence: TGTGCCACCAGTGATCTCGGCCAAGAGACCCAGTACTTC. Its translation: CATSDLGQETQYF.

At least ten counts were recorded for this clonotype. The chain carries TRBV29-1 and TRBJ1-4; the D is unclear. CDR1 and CDR2 from the germline V gene are SQVTM and ANQGSEA. The CDR3 is 12 amino acids. V was cut by 2 bases and J by 7 bases, with 8 bases left in between. The CDR3 nucleotides are TGCAGCGTTGAATTGGCAGGTGAAAAACTGTTTTTT. As protein: CSVELAGEKLFF.

This clonotype has at least ten counts. The chain links TRBV5-6 to TRBJ2-2; D ambiguous. Trimming stripped 0 bases from V and 2 bases from J, with 5 bases between. The CDR3 sequence is 14 residues long. CDR1 is SGHDT and CDR2 is YYEEEE in the germline V gene. This CDR3 is CASSLVGNTGELFF. The CDR3 DNA sequence: TGTGCCAGCAGCTTGGTAGGAAACACCGGGGAGCTGTTTTTT.

This clonotype was detected only a few times. This sequence joins TRBV18 and TRBJ2-1; D gene unclear. The germline gives CDR1 KGHSH, CDR2 LQKENI. The CDR3 loop spans 14 amino acids. Deletions cut 6 bases from V and 9 bases from J, with 18 bases between. The CDR3 bases are TGTGCCAGCTCTCCCAAGACATTAAACGGTGAGCAGTTCTTC. Translating it yields CASSPKTLNGEQFF.

J is TRBJ1-5 and V is TRBV19; the D is unclear. CDR3 length: 14 amino acids. Trimming cost V 7 bases and J 0 bases, with 10 bases left between them. Germline lookup yields CDR1 LNHDA and CDR2 SQIVND (reference sequence). CDR3 sequence (DNA): TGTGCCAGTACATTGGACTTTAGCAATCAGCCCCAGCATTTT. It specifies CASTLDFSNQPQHF.

This clonotype occurred many times. The chain recombines TRBV5-1 with TRBJ2-1; maybe TRBD2 (6 bases). CDR3 length equals 15 residues. Germline V lookup: CDR1 SGHRS, CDR2 YFSETQ. V was clipped by 1 base and J by 4 bases, with 12 bases between them. The CDR3 here is CASSLTSRGYNEQFF. Written as DNA, the CDR3 is TGCGCCAGCAGCTTGACTAGCCGAGGGTACAATGAGCAGTTCTTC.

This clonotype was observed many times. In DNA form, the CDR3 reads TGTGCCAGCAGTGGGACTAGCGGGAGGACAGATACGCAGTATTTT. It yields the protein CASSGTSGRTDTQYF. This chain joins TRBV2 and TRBJ2-3, with TRBD2 matching 14 bases. The CDR3 sequence is 15 residues long. Germline lookup yields CDR1 SNHLY and CDR2 FYNNEI. The junction had 0 bases not matched to a gene; V was cut back by 4 bases and J by 3 bases.